The rows below give T cell receptor beta chains drawn from one sample of a study of cytomegalovirus exposure and HLA in healthy donors. This table comes from immunoSEQ multiplex PCR, and its TCRdb copy is limited to in-frame clones, with some not included. Here the sample spans around 120,000 clones, roughly 9.9% being singletons. Sequenced input: PBMCs. Receptor source: a man between 25 and 39 years old in good health and CMV-seronegative. Both conserved end residues are part of each CDR3. D genes are given only for firm matches. Only part of the rows carry a size: once, few, many, or a class if the clone is expanded.

j_call: TRBJ1-4; d_call: -; clone_size: -; v_call: TRBV11-3; cdr3_nt: TGTGCCAGCAGCACCCGTGAGGGTGAAAAACTGTTTTTT; cdr3_aa: CASSTREGEKLFF
j_call: TRBJ1-1; d_call: TRBD1; clone_size: few; v_call: TRBV7-6; cdr3_nt: TGTGCCAGCAGCTTAGTATTTGGGACAGGGGATGGCACTGAAGCTTTCTTT; cdr3_aa: CASSLVFGTGDGTEAFF
j_call: TRBJ2-3; d_call: -; clone_size: -; v_call: TRBV4-1; cdr3_nt: TGCGCCAGCAGCCAAGGGGGCTTGGCAGATACGCAGTATTTT; cdr3_aa: CASSQGGLADTQYF
j_call: TRBJ2-6; d_call: -; clone_size: -; v_call: TRBV4-3; cdr3_nt: TGCGCCAGCAGCCAAGGGGCGTCTGGGGCCAACGTCCTGACTTTC; cdr3_aa: CASSQGASGANVLTF
j_call: TRBJ1-2; d_call: TRBD1; clone_size: -; v_call: TRBV19; cdr3_nt: TGTGCCAGTAGTATTGGGGACAGGAGTGGCTACACCTTC; cdr3_aa: CASSIGDRSGYTF
j_call: TRBJ1-2; d_call: TRBD1; clone_size: -; v_call: TRBV19; cdr3_nt: TGTGCCAGTAGTATCGGCCGGGACAGGGAAAATGGCTACACCTTC; cdr3_aa: CASSIGRDRENGYTF
j_call: TRBJ2-3; d_call: -; clone_size: few; v_call: TRBV7-2; cdr3_nt: TGTGCCAGCAAGCTGTCTGACTTGGGTTACACAGATACGCAGTATTTT; cdr3_aa: CASKLSDLGYTDTQYF
j_call: TRBJ1-5; d_call: TRBD1; clone_size: -; v_call: TRBV2; cdr3_nt: TGTGCCAGCGACAGGGGGGGTCCTCAGCCCCAGCATTTT; cdr3_aa: CASDRGGPQPQHF
j_call: TRBJ1-2; d_call: TRBD1; clone_size: few; v_call: TRBV4-1; cdr3_nt: TGCGCCAGCAGCCAACAAGAACAGGGGGCCGGAAACTATGGCTACACCTTC; cdr3_aa: CASSQQEQGAGNYGYTF
j_call: TRBJ2-4; d_call: -; clone_size: -; v_call: TRBV7-8; cdr3_nt: TGTGCCAGCAGCTCAGGACAGTTGGCGGCCAAAAACATTCAGTACTTC; cdr3_aa: CASSSGQLAAKNIQYF
j_call: TRBJ1-5; d_call: TRBD1; clone_size: few; v_call: TRBV9; cdr3_nt: TGTGCCAGCAGCGTTGGACAGGACCAAAATCAGCCCCAGCATTTT; cdr3_aa: CASSVGQDQNQPQHF
j_call: TRBJ2-7; d_call: TRBD2; clone_size: few; v_call: TRBV18; cdr3_nt: TGTGCCAGCTCACCCCCGACTAGCGGGAGGTACGAGCAGTACTTC; cdr3_aa: CASSPPTSGRYEQYF
j_call: TRBJ2-1; d_call: TRBD2; clone_size: -; v_call: TRBV27; cdr3_nt: TGTGCCAGCAGTTTAGCAGCGGGAATTATCATGGATGAGCAGTTCTTC; cdr3_aa: CASSLAAGIIMDEQFF
j_call: TRBJ2-7; d_call: TRBD2; clone_size: few; v_call: TRBV30; cdr3_nt: TGTGCCTGTCAGGGTCGACTAGCGGGAGGGGACGAGCAGTACTTC; cdr3_aa: CACQGRLAGGDEQYF
j_call: TRBJ1-1; d_call: TRBD1; clone_size: few; v_call: TRBV6-5; cdr3_nt: TGTGCCAGCAGTTACTCGACGGGACAGGGAAGAACTGAAGCTTTCTTT; cdr3_aa: CASSYSTGQGRTEAFF
j_call: TRBJ2-7; d_call: TRBD2; clone_size: few; v_call: TRBV25-1; cdr3_nt: TGTGCCAGCAGCCACAAAATAGCGGGGGGGCCTAGAATCTACGAGCAGTACTTC; cdr3_aa: CASSHKIAGGPRIYEQYF
j_call: TRBJ2-5; d_call: -; clone_size: -; v_call: TRBV7-2; cdr3_nt: TGTGCCAGCAGCGACGGACAATACCAAGAGACCCAGTACTTC; cdr3_aa: CASSDGQYQETQYF
j_call: TRBJ2-5; d_call: TRBD2; clone_size: -; v_call: TRBV7-9; cdr3_nt: TGTGCCAGCAGTCCTACTAGCGGCCAAGAGACCCAGTACTTC; cdr3_aa: CASSPTSGQETQYF
j_call: TRBJ1-1; d_call: -; clone_size: -; v_call: TRBV6-1; cdr3_nt: TGTGCCAGCAGTGACAGGGGCACCCGGAACACTGAAGCTTTCTTT; cdr3_aa: CASSDRGTRNTEAFF
j_call: TRBJ1-1; d_call: -; clone_size: -; v_call: TRBV19; cdr3_nt: TGTGCCAGTACGGCGACCAGAGGTGGGGAAGCTTTCTTT; cdr3_aa: CASTATRGGEAFF